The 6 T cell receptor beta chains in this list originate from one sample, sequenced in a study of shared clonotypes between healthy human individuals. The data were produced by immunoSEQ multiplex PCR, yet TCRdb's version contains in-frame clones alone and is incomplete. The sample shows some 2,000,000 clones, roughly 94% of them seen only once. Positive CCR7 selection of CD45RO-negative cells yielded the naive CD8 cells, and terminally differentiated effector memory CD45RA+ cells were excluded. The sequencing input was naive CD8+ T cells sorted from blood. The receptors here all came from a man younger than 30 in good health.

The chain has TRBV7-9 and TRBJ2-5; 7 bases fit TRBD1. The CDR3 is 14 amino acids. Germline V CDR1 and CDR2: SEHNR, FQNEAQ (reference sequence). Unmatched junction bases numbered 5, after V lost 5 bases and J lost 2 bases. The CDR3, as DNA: TGTGCCAGCAGCCCACAGGGGCCGCAAGAGACCCAGTACTTC. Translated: CASSPQGPQETQYF.

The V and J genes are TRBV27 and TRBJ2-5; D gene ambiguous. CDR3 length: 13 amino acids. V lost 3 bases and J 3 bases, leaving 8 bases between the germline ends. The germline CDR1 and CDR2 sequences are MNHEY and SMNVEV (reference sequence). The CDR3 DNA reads TGTGCCAGCAGTTTTCTTAGGGAAGAGACCCAGTACTTC. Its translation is CASSFLREETQYF.

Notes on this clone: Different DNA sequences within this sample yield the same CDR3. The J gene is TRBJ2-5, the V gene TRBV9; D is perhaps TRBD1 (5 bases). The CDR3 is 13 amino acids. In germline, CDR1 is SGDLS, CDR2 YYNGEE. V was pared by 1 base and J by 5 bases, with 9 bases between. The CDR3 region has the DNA TGTGCCAGCAGCGTACAGGGTTCGGAGACCCAGTACTTC. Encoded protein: CASSVQGSETQYF.

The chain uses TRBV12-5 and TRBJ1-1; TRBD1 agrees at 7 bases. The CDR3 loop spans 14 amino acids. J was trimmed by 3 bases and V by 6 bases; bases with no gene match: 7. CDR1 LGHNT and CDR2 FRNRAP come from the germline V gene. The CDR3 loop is CASGQDRPDTEAFF. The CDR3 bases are TGTGCTAGTGGCCAGGACAGGCCCGACACTGAAGCTTTCTTT. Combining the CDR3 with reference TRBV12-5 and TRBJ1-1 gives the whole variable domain DARVTQTPRHKVTEMGQEVTMRCQPILGHNTVFWYRQTMMQGLELLAYFRNRAPLDDSGMPKDRFSAEMPDATLATLKIQPSEPRDSAVYFCASGQDRPDTEAFFGQGTRLTVV.

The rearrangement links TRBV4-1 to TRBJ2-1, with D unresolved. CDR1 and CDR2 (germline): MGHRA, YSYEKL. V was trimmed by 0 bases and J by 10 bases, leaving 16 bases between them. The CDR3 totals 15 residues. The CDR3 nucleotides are TGCGCCAGCAGCCAAGATTTAGGCCGGGTGGGGGAGCAGTTCTTC. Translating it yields CASSQDLGRVGEQFF.

The CDR3 region has the DNA TGTGCCAGCAGTTTAGGAACCCAGGGCTACAATGAGCAGTTCTTC. Amino acids: CASSLGTQGYNEQFF. The chain is built from TRBV27 and TRBJ2-1, with D tentatively TRBD1 (5 bases). V was cut by 2 bases and J by 3 bases, with 11 bases left in between. The CDR3 is 15 amino acids. Germline loops: CDR1 MNHEY, CDR2 SMNVEV (reference sequence).